This TCR beta chain was found in a study of early T cells in non-severe SARS-CoV-2 infection. MiXCR, applied by TCRdb to the 5' RACE reads, yields one record per CDR3 protein. The sample contains 55,000 to 70,000 distinct CDR3 sequences, 12% of which appear only once. V shed 5 bases, J shed 3 bases, and the junction held 5 bases outside the gene matches. This CDR3 spans 15 amino acids. Source: whole blood, taken at baseline. This TCR derives from an adult who was a healthcare worker with PCR-confirmed SARS-CoV-2 infection or an uninfected control (not recorded which). The donor label of this sample is uncertain. V usage is TRBV12-3 or TRBV12-4 and J usage is TRBJ1-4; TRBD1 aligns across 8 bases. The CDR3 region has the DNA TGTGCCAGCAGTCAGGGGGCAGGGGCTAATGAAAAACTGTTTTTT. Amino acid sequence: CASSQGAGANEKLFF.